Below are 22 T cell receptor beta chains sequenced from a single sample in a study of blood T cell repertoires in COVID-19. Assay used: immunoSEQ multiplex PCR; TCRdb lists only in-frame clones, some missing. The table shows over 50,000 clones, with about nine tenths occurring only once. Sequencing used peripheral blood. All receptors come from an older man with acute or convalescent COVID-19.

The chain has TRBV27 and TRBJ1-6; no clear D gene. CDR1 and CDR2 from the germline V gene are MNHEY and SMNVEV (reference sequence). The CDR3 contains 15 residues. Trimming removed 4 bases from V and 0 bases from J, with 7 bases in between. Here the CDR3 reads CASSSVSSYNSPLHF. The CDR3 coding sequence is TGTGCCAGCAGTTCCGTGAGCTCCTATAATTCACCCCTCCACTTT.

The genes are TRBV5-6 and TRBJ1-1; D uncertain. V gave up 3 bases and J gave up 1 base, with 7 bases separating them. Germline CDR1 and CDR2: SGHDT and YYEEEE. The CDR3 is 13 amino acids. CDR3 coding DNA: TGTGCCAGCAGCTCTAAGCCGAACACTGAAGCTTTCTTT. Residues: CASSSKPNTEAFF.

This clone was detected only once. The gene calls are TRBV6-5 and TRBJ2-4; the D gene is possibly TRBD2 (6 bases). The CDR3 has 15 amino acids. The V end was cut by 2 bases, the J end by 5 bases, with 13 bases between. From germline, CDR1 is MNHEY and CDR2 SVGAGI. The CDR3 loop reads CASSYTRSGENIQYF. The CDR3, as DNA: TGTGCCAGCAGTTACACTCGCTCGGGAGAAAACATTCAGTACTTC.

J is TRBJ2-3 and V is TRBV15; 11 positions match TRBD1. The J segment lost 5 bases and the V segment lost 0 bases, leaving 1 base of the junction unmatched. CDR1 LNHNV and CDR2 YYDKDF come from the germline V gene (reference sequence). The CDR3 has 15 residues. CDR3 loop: CATSREDRGLDTQYF. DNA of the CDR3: TGTGCCACCAGCAGAGAGGACAGGGGGCTAGATACGCAGTATTTT.

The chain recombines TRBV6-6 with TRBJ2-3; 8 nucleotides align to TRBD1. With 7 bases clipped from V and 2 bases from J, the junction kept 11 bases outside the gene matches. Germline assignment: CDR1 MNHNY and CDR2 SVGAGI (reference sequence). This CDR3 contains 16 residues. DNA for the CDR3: TGTGCCAGCAACCCCGGACAGGGAGGCGTCACAGATACGCAGTATTTT. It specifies CASNPGQGGVTDTQYF.

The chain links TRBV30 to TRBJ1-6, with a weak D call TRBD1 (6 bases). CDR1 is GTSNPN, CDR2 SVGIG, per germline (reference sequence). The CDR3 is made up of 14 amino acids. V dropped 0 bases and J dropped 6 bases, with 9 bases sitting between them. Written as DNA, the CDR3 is TGTGCCTGGAGTGTCCTAGGGGGTAATTCACCCCTCCACTTT. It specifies CAWSVLGGNSPLHF.

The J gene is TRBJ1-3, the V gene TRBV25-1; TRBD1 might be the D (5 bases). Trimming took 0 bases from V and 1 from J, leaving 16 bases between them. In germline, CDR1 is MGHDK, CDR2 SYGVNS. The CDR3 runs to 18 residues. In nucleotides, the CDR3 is TGTGCCAGCAGTGAATATGGGACTGGAGGGCGATCTGGAAACACCATATATTTT. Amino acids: CASSEYGTGGRSGNTIYF. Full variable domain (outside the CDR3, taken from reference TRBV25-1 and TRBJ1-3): EADIYQTPRYLVIGTGKKITLECSQTMGHDKMYWYQQDPGMELHLIHYSYGVNSTEKGDLSSESTVSRIRTEHFPLTLESARPSHTSQYLCASSEYGTGGRSGNTIYFGEGSWLTVV.

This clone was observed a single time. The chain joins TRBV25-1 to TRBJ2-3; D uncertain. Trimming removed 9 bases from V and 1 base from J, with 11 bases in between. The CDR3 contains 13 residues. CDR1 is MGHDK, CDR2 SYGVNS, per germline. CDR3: CASGDIGTDTQYF. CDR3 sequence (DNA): TGTGCCAGTGGTGACATCGGCACAGATACGCAGTATTTT.

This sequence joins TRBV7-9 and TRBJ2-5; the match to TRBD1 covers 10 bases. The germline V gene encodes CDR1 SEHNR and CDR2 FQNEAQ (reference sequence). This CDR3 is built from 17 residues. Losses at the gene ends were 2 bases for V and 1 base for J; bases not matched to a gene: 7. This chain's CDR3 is CASSLIAGTGVQETQYF. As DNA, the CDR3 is TGTGCCAGCAGCTTAATAGCCGGGACAGGGGTCCAAGAGACCCAGTACTTC.

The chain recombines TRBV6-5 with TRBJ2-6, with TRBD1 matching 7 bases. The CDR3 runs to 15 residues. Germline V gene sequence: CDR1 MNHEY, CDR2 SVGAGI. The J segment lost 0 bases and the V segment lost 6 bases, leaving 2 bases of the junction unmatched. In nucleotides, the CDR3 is TGTGCCAGCAGGGGACAGCCCTCTGGGGCCAACGTCCTGACTTTC. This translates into CASRGQPSGANVLTF.

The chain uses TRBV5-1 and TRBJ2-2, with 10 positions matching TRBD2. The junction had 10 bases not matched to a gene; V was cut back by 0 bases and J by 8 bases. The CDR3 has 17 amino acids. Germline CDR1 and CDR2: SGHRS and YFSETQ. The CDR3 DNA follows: TGCGCCAGCAGCTTGGAGTCTAGCGGGGGCCTATCGGGGGAGCTGTTTTTT. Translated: CASSLESSGGLSGELFF.

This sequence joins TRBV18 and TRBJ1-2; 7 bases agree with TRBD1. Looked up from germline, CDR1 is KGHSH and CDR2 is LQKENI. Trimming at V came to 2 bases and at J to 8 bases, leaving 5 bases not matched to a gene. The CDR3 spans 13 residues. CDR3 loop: CASSPDRVGGYTF. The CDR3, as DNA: TGTGCCAGCTCACCAGACAGGGTGGGAGGCTACACCTTC.

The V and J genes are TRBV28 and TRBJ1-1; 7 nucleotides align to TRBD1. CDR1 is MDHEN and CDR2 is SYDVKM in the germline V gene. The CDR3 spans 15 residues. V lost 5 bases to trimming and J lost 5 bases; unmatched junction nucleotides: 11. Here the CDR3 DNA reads TGTGCCAGCAGTCTCTCAGGGGGGAGGTTGACTGAAGCTTTCTTT. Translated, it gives CASSLSGGRLTEAFF.

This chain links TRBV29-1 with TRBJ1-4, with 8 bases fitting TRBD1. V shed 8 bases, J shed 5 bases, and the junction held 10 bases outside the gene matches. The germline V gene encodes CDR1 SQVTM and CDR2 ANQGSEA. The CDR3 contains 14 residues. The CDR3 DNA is TGCAGCTGCCATATCAGGGGGCGCAATGAAAAACTGTTTTTT. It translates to CSCHIRGRNEKLFF.

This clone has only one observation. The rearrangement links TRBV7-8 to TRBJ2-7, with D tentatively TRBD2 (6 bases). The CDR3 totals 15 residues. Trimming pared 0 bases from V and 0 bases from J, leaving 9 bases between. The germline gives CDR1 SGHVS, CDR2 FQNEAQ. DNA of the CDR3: TGTGCCAGCAGCTTAGCAGCGGGCAGCTCCTACGAGCAGTACTTC. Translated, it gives CASSLAAGSSYEQYF.

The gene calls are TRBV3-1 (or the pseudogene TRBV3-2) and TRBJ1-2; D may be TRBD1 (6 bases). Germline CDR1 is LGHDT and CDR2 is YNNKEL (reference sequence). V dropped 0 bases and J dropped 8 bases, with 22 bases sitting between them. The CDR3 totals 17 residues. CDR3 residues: CASSQDLGALVVLGYTF. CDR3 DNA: TGTGCCAGCAGCCAAGATTTGGGGGCTTTGGTTGTTCTGGGCTACACCTTC.

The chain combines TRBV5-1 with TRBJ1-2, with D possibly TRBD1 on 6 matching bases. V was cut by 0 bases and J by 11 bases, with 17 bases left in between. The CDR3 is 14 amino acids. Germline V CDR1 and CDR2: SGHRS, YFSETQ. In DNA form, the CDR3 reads TGCGCCAGCAGCTTGGAGGGCAGGGGCCGCATTTACACCTTC. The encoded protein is CASSLEGRGRIYTF.

CDR3 nucleotide sequence: TGTGCCAGCAGTGATAGCGGGCGCGAGACCGGGGAGCTGTTTTTT. It encodes CASSDSGRETGELFF. V is TRBV9 and J is TRBJ2-2; 7 nucleotides align to TRBD2. The CDR3 contains 15 residues. Per germline, CDR1 SGDLS and CDR2 YYNGEE. V shed 5 bases, J shed 5 bases, and the junction held 9 bases outside the gene matches.

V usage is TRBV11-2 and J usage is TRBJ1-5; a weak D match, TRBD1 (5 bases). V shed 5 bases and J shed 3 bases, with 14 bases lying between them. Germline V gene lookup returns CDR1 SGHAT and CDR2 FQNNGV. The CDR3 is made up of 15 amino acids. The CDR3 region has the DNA TGTGCCAGCAGCCGGTTCACAGGATACAATCAGCCCCAGCATTTT. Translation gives CASSRFTGYNQPQHF.

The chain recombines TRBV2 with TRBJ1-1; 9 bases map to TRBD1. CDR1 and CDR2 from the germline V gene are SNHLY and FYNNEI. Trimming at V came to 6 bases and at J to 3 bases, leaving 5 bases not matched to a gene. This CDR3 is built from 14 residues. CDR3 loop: CASRLTGGDTEAFF. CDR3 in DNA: TGTGCCAGCAGACTGACAGGGGGGGACACTGAAGCTTTCTTT. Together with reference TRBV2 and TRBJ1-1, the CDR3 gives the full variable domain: EPEVTQTPSHQVTQMGQEVILRCVPISNHLYFYWYRQILGQKVEFLVSFYNNEISEKSEIFDDQFSVERPDGSNFTLKIRSTKLEDSAMYFCASRLTGGDTEAFFGQGTRLTVV.

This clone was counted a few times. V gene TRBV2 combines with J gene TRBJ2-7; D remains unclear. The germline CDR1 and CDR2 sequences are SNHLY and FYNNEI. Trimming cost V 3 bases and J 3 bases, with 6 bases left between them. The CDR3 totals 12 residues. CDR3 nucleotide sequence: TGTGCCAGCAGTGATAACGGCTACGAGCAGTACTTC. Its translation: CASSDNGYEQYF.

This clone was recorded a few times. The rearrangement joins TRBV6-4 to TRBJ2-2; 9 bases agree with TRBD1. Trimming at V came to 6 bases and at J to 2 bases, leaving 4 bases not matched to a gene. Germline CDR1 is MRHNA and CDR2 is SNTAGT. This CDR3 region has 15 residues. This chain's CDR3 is CASRATGGNTGELFF. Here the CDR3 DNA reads TGTGCCAGCAGGGCGACAGGGGGTAACACCGGGGAGCTGTTTTTT.